This TCR beta chain was observed in a study of identical twins. This CDR3 is 13 amino acids long. Unmatched junction bases numbered 11, after V lost 6 bases and J lost 7 bases. Germline V CDR1 and CDR2: SQVTM, ANQGSEA. One entry per CDR3 protein, called by TCRdb with MiXCR from the 5' RACE reads. This sample carries roughly 250,000 distinct CDR3 sequences, approximately 7% of them seen once, and the ten largest clones take more than 3%. The data were also submitted as part of a second study, on yellow fever vaccine responses in identical twins.

The source material was memory (CD45RO+) T cells sorted from blood. The V and J genes are TRBV29-1 and TRBJ1-2; 7 bases are shared with TRBD1. The clonotype originates from a young woman in good health. The CDR3 protein is CSVPYQGQSGYTF. The CDR3 DNA follows: TGCAGCGTCCCCTACCAGGGACAGAGTGGCTACACCTTC.